The 14 T cell receptor beta chains below all came from one sample that was sequenced in a study of OX40 agonist ivuxolimab in advanced cancers. Profiled with immunoSEQ multiplex PCR; TCRdb holds only in-frame clones, not every one. This table holds 69,000 or so clones, roughly 88% found once. Sample: CD4+ or CD8+ T cells sorted from blood, taken in a trial of the OX40 agonist ivuxolimab. Source of these receptors: an adult with an advanced solid tumor such as melanoma, head and neck, liver or kidney cancer.

CDR3 DNA sequence: TGTGCCAGCAGTTACGCGGGCTGGCGAAATTCACCCCTCCACTTT. This encodes CASSYAGWRNSPLHF. The V call is TRBV6-5, the J call TRBJ1-6; the D is unclear. With 2 bases removed from V and 7 bases from J, the gap between germline ends came to 12 bases. CDR3 length: 15 amino acids. Germline V gene data show CDR1 as MNHEY and CDR2 as SVGAGI.

The chain recombines TRBV19 with TRBJ1-5; tentatively, D is TRBD1 (5 bases). CDR3 size: 16 residues. The ends were cut back, 3 bases at V and 0 bases at J, with 12 bases in the middle. Germline CDR1 reads LNHDA; CDR2 reads SQIVND (reference sequence). CDR3 region: CASSIKGQFSNQPQHF. The CDR3 nucleotides are TGTGCCAGTAGTATTAAGGGGCAGTTTAGCAATCAGCCCCAGCATTTT.

The genes are TRBV6-6 and TRBJ2-2; 11 bases map to TRBD2. The ends lost 6 bases at V and 6 bases at J; junction bases unmatched: 3. CDR3 length: 14 residues. Looked up from germline, CDR1 is MNHNY and CDR2 is SVGAGI (reference sequence). The CDR3 is CASRVAGGAGELFF. The DNA for the CDR3 is TGTGCCAGCAGGGTAGCGGGGGGGGCCGGGGAGCTGTTTTTT.

The chain uses TRBV5-1 and TRBJ1-4; D unresolved. The ends were cut back, 0 bases at V and 4 bases at J, with 7 bases in the middle. The CDR3 is 14 residues long. Germline assignment: CDR1 SGHRS and CDR2 YFSETQ. DNA of the CDR3: TGCGCCAGCAGCTTGGGACCGAATAATGAAAAACTGTTTTTT. It specifies CASSLGPNNEKLFF.

This chain links TRBV5-4 with TRBJ2-3, with 16 bases that match TRBD2. Losses at the gene ends were 2 bases for V and 4 bases for J; bases not matched to a gene: 4. This CDR3 spans 17 amino acids. Germline V CDR1 and CDR2: SGHNT, YYREEE (reference sequence). In DNA, the CDR3 is TGTGCCAGCAGCTTAGGGACTAGCGGGGGGGAGGCAGATACGCAGTATTTT. Its protein is CASSLGTSGGEADTQYF.

This rearrangement joins TRBV30 to TRBJ1-2; D gene ambiguous. Germline-derived CDR1 and CDR2 are GTSNPN and SVGIG (reference sequence). The CDR3 runs to 12 residues. V shed 4 bases and J shed 13 bases, with 19 bases lying between them. Here the CDR3 reads CAWMGLRDEGTF. The CDR3 DNA follows: TGTGCCTGGATGGGTCTCCGGGATGAGGGCACCTTC.

The sample holds a few counts of this clone. CDR3 sequence (DNA): TGTGCCAGCAGTCATCAGGTCGGGAGCTCCTACGAGCAGTACTTC. Translating it yields CASSHQVGSSYEQYF. The genes are TRBV6-1 and TRBJ2-7; D perhaps matches TRBD2 (6 bases). V was pared by 5 bases and J by 0 bases, with 14 bases between. The CDR3 loop spans 15 amino acids. CDR1 and CDR2 from the germline V gene are MNHNS and SASEGT.

The chain has TRBV2 and TRBJ1-5; D is undetermined. The CDR3 is 15 residues long. Trimming left V 4 bases short and J 0 bases short, with 10 bases between. The germline V gene encodes CDR1 SNHLY and CDR2 FYNNEI. The CDR3 here is CASSVPGNSNQPQHF. The CDR3 region has the DNA TGTGCCAGCAGTGTGCCGGGGAATAGCAATCAGCCCCAGCATTTT. Together with reference TRBV2 and TRBJ1-5, the CDR3 gives the full variable domain: EPEVTQTPSHQVTQMGQEVILRCVPISNHLYFYWYRQILGQKVEFLVSFYNNEISEKSEIFDDQFSVERPDGSNFTLKIRSTKLEDSAMYFCASSVPGNSNQPQHFGDGTRLSIL.

The chain joins TRBV5-4 to TRBJ2-5; no reliable D call. Per the germline V gene, CDR1 is SGHNT and CDR2 is YYREEE (reference sequence). The CDR3 is 14 residues long. V was pared by 0 bases and J by 0 bases, with 6 bases between. CDR3 sequence reads: CASSLGLHQETQYF. Here the CDR3 DNA reads TGTGCCAGCAGCTTGGGGCTACACCAAGAGACCCAGTACTTC. The entire variable domain, with the rest obtained from reference TRBV5-4 and TRBJ2-5, is as follows: ETGVTQSPTHLIKTRGQQVTLRCSSQSGHNTVSWYQQALGQGPQFIFQYYREEENGRGNFPPRFSGLQFPNYSSELNVNALELDDSALYLCASSLGLHQETQYFGPGTRLLVL.

This chain uses TRBV11-2 with TRBJ2-7; no firm D call. The CDR3 covers 14 residues. Germline lookup yields CDR1 SGHAT and CDR2 FQNNGV. Trimming left V 2 bases short and J 3 bases short, with 11 bases between. CDR3 region: CASSLIGGVYEQYF. The CDR3 region has the DNA TGTGCCAGCAGCTTAATCGGCGGTGTCTACGAGCAGTACTTC.

V gene TRBV10-3 combines with J gene TRBJ2-5, with D maybe TRBD2 (6 bases). V was trimmed by 3 bases and J by 2 bases, leaving 16 bases between them. Germline CDR1 ENHRY, CDR2 SYGVKD. The CDR3 extends over 16 amino acids. The CDR3 sequence: CAISDQLSGTQETQYF. DNA for the CDR3: TGTGCCATCAGTGACCAACTTAGCGGTACGCAAGAGACCCAGTACTTC.

This clone showed up just once. The V call is TRBV7-9, the J call TRBJ2-1; D gene unclear. Between the trimmed V and J ends, which lost 5 bases and 4 bases, there was a span of 9 bases. Germline V lookup: CDR1 SEHNR, CDR2 FQNEAQ (reference sequence). CDR3 length: 13 amino acids. CDR3 residues: CASSPVPYNEQFF. DNA for the CDR3: TGTGCCAGCAGCCCCGTTCCGTACAATGAGCAGTTCTTC.

This clone was seen just once. The rearrangement joins TRBV6-6 to TRBJ1-6; D uncertain. V gave up 6 bases and J gave up 1 base, with 10 bases separating them. Per germline, CDR1 MNHNY and CDR2 SVGAGI (reference sequence). The CDR3 spans 15 residues. The CDR3 region has the DNA TGTGCCAGCAGCCCGGCAGGATCCTATAATTCACCCCTCCACTTT. Translated, it gives CASSPAGSYNSPLHF.

The V gene is TRBV18, the J gene TRBJ2-1; TRBD1 aligns across 9 bases. Germline CDR1 and CDR2: KGHSH and LQKENI. The J segment lost 8 bases and the V segment lost 4 bases, leaving 15 bases of the junction unmatched. The CDR3 extends over 17 amino acids. In nucleotides, the CDR3 is TGTGCCAGCTCACTAAATCAGGTGGGACAGGGTCACGATGAGCAGTTCTTC. Translating gives CASSLNQVGQGHDEQFF. The full variable domain, rest sourced from reference TRBV18 and TRBJ2-1, is NAGVMQNPRHLVRRRGQEARLRCSPMKGHSHVYWYRQLPEEGLKFMVYLQKENIIDESGMPKERFSAEFPKEGPSILRIQQVVRGDSAAYFCASSLNQVGQGHDEQFFGPGTRLTVL.